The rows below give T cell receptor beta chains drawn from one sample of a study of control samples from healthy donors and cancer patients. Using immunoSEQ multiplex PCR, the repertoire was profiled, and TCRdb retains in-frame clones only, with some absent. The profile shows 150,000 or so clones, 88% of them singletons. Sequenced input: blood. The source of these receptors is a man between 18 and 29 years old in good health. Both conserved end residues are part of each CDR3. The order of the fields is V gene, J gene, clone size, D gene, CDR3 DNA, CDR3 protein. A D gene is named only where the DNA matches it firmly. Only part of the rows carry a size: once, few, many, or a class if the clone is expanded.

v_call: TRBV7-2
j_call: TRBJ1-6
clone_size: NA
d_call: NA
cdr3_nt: TGTGCCAGCAGCTTGGGGCAGGGTCGCATTAATTCACCCCTCCACTTT
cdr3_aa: CASSLGQGRINSPLHF

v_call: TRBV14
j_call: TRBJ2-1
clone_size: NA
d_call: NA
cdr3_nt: TGTGCCAGCAGCCAGGGGTCCCGGGACTTTTTATACAATGAGCAGTTCTTC
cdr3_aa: CASSQGSRDFLYNEQFF

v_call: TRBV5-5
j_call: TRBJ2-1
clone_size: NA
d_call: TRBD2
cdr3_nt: TGTGCCAGCAGCTTGAGCGGGGGGCCCTACAATGAGCAGTTCTTC
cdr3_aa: CASSLSGGPYNEQFF

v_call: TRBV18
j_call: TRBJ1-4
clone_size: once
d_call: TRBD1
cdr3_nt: TGTGCCAGCTCAGCCACTACAGGGGGCAATGAAAAACTGTTTTTT
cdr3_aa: CASSATTGGNEKLFF

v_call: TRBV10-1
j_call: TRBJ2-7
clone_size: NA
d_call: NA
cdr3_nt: TGCGCCAGCAAAAAAAAAGGGCACCACGAGCAGTACTTC
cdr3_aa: CASKKKGHHEQYF

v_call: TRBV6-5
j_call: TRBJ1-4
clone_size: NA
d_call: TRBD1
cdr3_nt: TGTGCCAGCAGCCCGGACAGGACCTATGAACGGCTGTTTTTT
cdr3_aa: CASSPDRTYERLFF

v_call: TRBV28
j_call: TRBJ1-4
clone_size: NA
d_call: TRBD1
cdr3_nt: TGTGCCAGCAGCCCTAGTTTAGGACAGGGCCATGAAAAACTGTTTTTT
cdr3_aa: CASSPSLGQGHEKLFF

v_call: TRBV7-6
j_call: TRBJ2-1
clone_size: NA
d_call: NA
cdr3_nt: TGTGCCAGCAGCTTAGTAGGCAGCTACAATGAGCAGTTCTTC
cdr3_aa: CASSLVGSYNEQFF

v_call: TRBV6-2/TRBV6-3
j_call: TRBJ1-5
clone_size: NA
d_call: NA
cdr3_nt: TGTGCCAGCAGTTATTCTCTACGGTGGGCTAGCAATCAGCCCCAGCATTTT
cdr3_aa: CASSYSLRWASNQPQHF

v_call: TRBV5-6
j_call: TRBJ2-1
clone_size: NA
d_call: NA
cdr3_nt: TGTGCCAGCAGCCTAGGGACCTACAATGAGCAGTTCTTC
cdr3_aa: CASSLGTYNEQFF

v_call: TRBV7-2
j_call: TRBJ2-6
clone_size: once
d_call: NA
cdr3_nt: TGTGCCAGCAGCCTCACCGGGCCAACGGCGGCCAACGTCCTGACTTTC
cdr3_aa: CASSLTGPTAANVLTF

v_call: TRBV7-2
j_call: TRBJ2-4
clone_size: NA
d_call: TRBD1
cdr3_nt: TGTGCCAGCAGCCTGGGACAGAACAAAAACATTCAGTACTTC
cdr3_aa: CASSLGQNKNIQYF

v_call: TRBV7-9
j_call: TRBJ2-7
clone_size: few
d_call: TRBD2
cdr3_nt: TGTGCCAGCAGCCCTCCTGGACTAGAGGCAGGGTTGCGTGAGCAGTACTTC
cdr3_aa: CASSPPGLEAGLREQYF

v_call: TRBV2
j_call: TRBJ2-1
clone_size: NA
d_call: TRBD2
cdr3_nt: TGTGCCAGCAGGCCCGGGACTAGCGGGGGAAATGAGCAGTTCTTC
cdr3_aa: CASRPGTSGGNEQFF

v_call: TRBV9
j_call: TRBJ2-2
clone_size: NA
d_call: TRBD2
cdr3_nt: TGTGCCAGCAGCGTTACCGGGGGGTTATACACCGGGGAGCTGTTTTTT
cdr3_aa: CASSVTGGLYTGELFF

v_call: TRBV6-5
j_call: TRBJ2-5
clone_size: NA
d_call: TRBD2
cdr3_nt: TGTGCCAGCAGTTACCAGCGGGGGGCAGGGGAGACCCAGTACTTC
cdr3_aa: CASSYQRGAGETQYF